The sequence of this T cell receptor (beta chain) was determined in a study of cytomegalovirus exposure and HLA in healthy donors. Study-wide results and limits: CMV serostatus was the only recorded immune exposure for donors.

The CDR3 has 13 residues. Trimming took 9 bases from V and 6 from J, leaving 14 bases between them. Germline V lookup: CDR1 MDHEN, CDR2 SYDVKM. The count of this clone is one. Its antigen is unidentified. The PCR made use of 60 Vbeta and 13 Jbeta primers. Original data processing: In a later analysis, around 87 million unique TCR beta chains included roughly 11 million shared by two or more donors. TCRdb keeps only in-frame clones here, not all; method: immunoSEQ multiplex PCR. For V, J and clone size, that table is used; D and trimming come from the DNA. The sample lists around 150,000 clones, under 75% seen once, with approximately 2.5% in the top ten.

The TCR originated in a woman aged 35 to 49 in good health and CMV-seronegative. The chain links TRBV28 to TRBJ2-2; D remains unclear. Material for sequencing was PBMCs. CDR3 residues: CASTTPGAGELFF. CDR3 DNA sequence: TGTGCCAGTACCACCCCCGGAGCCGGGGAGCTGTTTTTT.